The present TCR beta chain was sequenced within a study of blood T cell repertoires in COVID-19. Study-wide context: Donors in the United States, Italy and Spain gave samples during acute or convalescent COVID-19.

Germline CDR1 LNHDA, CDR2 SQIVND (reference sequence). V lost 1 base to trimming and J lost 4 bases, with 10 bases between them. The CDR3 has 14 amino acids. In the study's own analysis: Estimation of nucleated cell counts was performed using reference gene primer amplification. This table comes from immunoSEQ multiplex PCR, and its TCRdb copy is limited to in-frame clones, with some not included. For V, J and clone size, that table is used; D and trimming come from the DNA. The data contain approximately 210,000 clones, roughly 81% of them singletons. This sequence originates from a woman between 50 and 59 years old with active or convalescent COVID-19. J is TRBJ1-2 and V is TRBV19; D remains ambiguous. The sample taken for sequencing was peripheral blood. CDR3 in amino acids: CASSIGGVSYGYTF. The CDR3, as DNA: TGTGCCAGTAGTATAGGCGGGGTGAGCTATGGCTACACCTTC.